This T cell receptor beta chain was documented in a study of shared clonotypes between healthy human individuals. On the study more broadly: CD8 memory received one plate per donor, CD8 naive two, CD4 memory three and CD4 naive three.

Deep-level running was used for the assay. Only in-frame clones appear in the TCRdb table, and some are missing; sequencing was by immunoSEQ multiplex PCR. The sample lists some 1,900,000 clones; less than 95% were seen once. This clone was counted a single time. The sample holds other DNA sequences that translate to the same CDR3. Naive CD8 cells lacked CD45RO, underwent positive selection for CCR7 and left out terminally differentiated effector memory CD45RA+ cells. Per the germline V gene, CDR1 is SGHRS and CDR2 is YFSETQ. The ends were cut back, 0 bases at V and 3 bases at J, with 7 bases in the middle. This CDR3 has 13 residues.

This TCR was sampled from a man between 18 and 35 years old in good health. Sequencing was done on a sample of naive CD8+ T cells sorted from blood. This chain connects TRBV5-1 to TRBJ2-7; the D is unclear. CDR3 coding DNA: TGCGCCAGCAGCTTGGCCCTTGACTACGAGCAGTACTTC. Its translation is CASSLALDYEQYF.